One and the same sample provided the 24 T cell receptor beta chains below, sequenced in a study of blood T cell repertoires in COVID-19. The repertoire was sequenced with immunoSEQ multiplex PCR; TCRdb's copy has only in-frame clones and lacks some. Of fewer than 150,000 clones detected, more than 80% appear once; the ten largest clones hold 4.3%. Sequencing was performed on peripheral blood. All receptors derive from a human donor in a cohort sampled during active COVID-19.

The gene calls are TRBV4-3 and TRBJ1-1, with D unresolved. The germline CDR1 and CDR2 sequences are LGHNA and YSLEER. This CDR3 region has 16 residues. Trimming pared 2 bases from V and 3 bases from J, leaving 16 bases between. The CDR3 protein is CASSQSEKWRDTEAFF. CDR3 DNA: TGCGCCAGCAGCCAAAGTGAGAAGTGGCGGGACACTGAAGCTTTCTTT.

The chain carries TRBV18 and TRBJ1-4; 10 bases agree with TRBD1. This CDR3 comprises 13 residues. Trimming cost V 6 bases and J 8 bases; bases outside gene matches: 3. Germline V gene data show CDR1 as KGHSH and CDR2 as LQKENI. CDR3 nucleotides: TGTGCCAGCTCTCCGGGACAGGGGGAAAAACTGTTTTTT. Its translation: CASSPGQGEKLFF.

Note on this clone: Other DNA sequences in the sample encode the same CDR3. V usage is TRBV12-3 or TRBV12-4 and J usage is TRBJ1-5; D is uncertain. The CDR3 is 13 residues long. Between the trimmed V and J ends, which lost 6 bases and 6 bases, there was a span of 12 bases. Here the CDR3 reads CASSSPPGQPQHF. CDR3 DNA sequence: TGTGCCAGCAGCTCCCCCCCCGGTCAGCCCCAGCATTTT.

The chain uses TRBV25-1 and TRBJ1-3, with D possibly TRBD1 on 6 matching bases. There are 14 residues in the CDR3. Per the germline V gene, CDR1 is MGHDK and CDR2 is SYGVNS. V was clipped by 6 bases and J by 4 bases, with 13 bases between them. CDR3 region: CASSGTLAGNTIYF. The CDR3 region has the DNA TGTGCCAGCAGCGGGACATTAGCCGGAAACACCATATATTTT.

The chain is built from TRBV2 and TRBJ1-5; TRBD1 might be the D (5 bases). Trimming pared 5 bases from V and 1 base from J, leaving 9 bases between. Per the germline V gene, CDR1 is SNHLY and CDR2 is FYNNEI. This CDR3 is 14 amino acids long. CDR3 loop: CASSQGPSNQPQHF. The CDR3 nucleotides read TGTGCCAGCAGTCAGGGTCCGAGCAATCAGCCCCAGCATTTT.

The gene calls are TRBV19 and TRBJ1-2; perhaps TRBD1 as D (6 bases). The CDR3 is 14 amino acids. The V end lost 7 bases, the J end lost 4 bases, and 16 bases lay between the germline ends. Germline V gene lookup returns CDR1 LNHDA and CDR2 SQIVND (reference sequence). The chain's CDR3 is CASKGHSSGYGYTF. DNA for the CDR3: TGTGCCAGTAAGGGACACTCTTCTGGCTATGGCTACACCTTC.

V gene TRBV7-9 combines with J gene TRBJ2-1; a possible D gene is TRBD2 (5 bases). The V end was cut by 5 bases, the J end by 6 bases, with 20 bases between. The germline gives CDR1 SEHNR, CDR2 FQNEAQ (reference sequence). This CDR3 is built from 16 residues. This CDR3 reads CASSREGAQRLNEQFF. CDR3 nucleotide sequence: TGTGCCAGCAGCCGGGAAGGAGCACAAAGACTCAATGAGCAGTTCTTC.

The chain combines TRBV19 with TRBJ1-2; TRBD1 aligns across 9 bases. This CDR3 is built from 15 residues. Germline V gives CDR1 LNHDA, CDR2 SQIVND (reference sequence). V shed 5 bases, J shed 4 bases, and the junction held 8 bases outside the gene matches. Here the CDR3 DNA reads TGTGCCAGTAGTGGGGAGACAGGGGGGAGCTATGGCTACACCTTC. As protein: CASSGETGGSYGYTF.

This clone was detected once. V is TRBV30 and J is TRBJ2-7; 8 nucleotides match TRBD2. Germline values: CDR1 GTSNPN, CDR2 SVGIG (reference sequence). This CDR3 region has 16 residues. V was clipped by 3 bases and J by 2 bases; unmatched bases: 12. The CDR3 protein is CAWRQPRGGITYEQYF. The CDR3, as DNA: TGTGCCTGGAGACAACCACGGGGGGGGATAACCTACGAGCAGTACTTC.

The chain couples TRBV4-3 to TRBJ2-2; the match to TRBD1 covers 8 bases. V shed 2 bases, J shed 4 bases, and the junction held 6 bases outside the gene matches. This CDR3 is built from 16 residues. Per germline, CDR1 LGHNA and CDR2 YSLEER. For the CDR3, the DNA is TGCGCCAGCAGCCAATCGACAGGGGTAGGCACCGGGGAGCTGTTTTTT. Translated, it gives CASSQSTGVGTGELFF.

The chain uses TRBV19 and TRBJ1-6; possibly TRBD1 for D (5 bases). Trimming cost V 5 bases and J 5 bases, with 13 bases left between them. The CDR3 runs to 15 residues. Germline V gene data show CDR1 as LNHDA and CDR2 as SQIVND (reference sequence). The CDR3 loop is CASSPDDRHNSPLHF. For the CDR3, the DNA is TGTGCCAGTAGTCCTGACGACAGACATAATTCACCCCTCCACTTT.

The V call is TRBV6-2 or TRBV6-3, the J call TRBJ2-7; 10 positions agree with TRBD1. Per germline, CDR1 MNHEY and CDR2 SVGEGT. V lost 4 bases, J lost 4 bases, and 7 bases stayed unmatched. CDR3 length equals 15 residues. Written as DNA, the CDR3 is TGTGCCAGCAGTTCTGGGACAGGGGAGTTTTACGAGCAGTACGTC. As protein: CASSSGTGEFYEQYV.

The chain recombines TRBV2 with TRBJ1-6, with D tentatively TRBD1 (6 bases). Germline loops: CDR1 SNHLY, CDR2 FYNNEI. CDR3 size: 14 residues. The germline V and J ends were trimmed by 5 bases and 8 bases, with 13 bases remaining between them. This CDR3 is CASSLRGFDSPLHF. The DNA for the CDR3 is TGTGCCAGCAGTCTCAGGGGTTTCGATTCACCCCTCCACTTT.

The chain is built from TRBV2 and TRBJ2-1; 13 bases fit TRBD2. The CDR3 is 15 amino acids. V dropped 10 bases and J dropped 4; count of bases not matched to a gene: 7. Germline CDR1 SNHLY, CDR2 FYNNEI. CDR3: CAILAGGPAYNEQFF. CDR3 coding DNA: TGTGCCATACTAGCGGGGGGGCCGGCGTACAATGAGCAGTTCTTC.

V usage is TRBV9 and J usage is TRBJ2-1, with a possible D match to TRBD2 (5 bases). The CDR3 extends over 15 amino acids. From germline, CDR1 is SGDLS and CDR2 YYNGEE. The V and J ends lost 0 bases and 6 bases respectively, with 13 bases between them. The CDR3 coding sequence is TGTGCCAGCAGCGTAGCGGGGAGCCCCGGCAATGAGCAGTTCTTC. It codes for CASSVAGSPGNEQFF. Looking up the rest from reference TRBV9 and TRBJ2-1 gives the full variable domain: DSGVTQTPKHLITATGQRVTLRCSPRSGDLSVYWYQQSLDQGLQFLIQYYNGEERAKGNILERFSAQQFPDLHSELNLSSLELGDSALYFCASSVAGSPGNEQFFGPGTRLTVL.

The genes are TRBV6-1 and TRBJ2-7; possibly TRBD2 for D (5 bases). V was shortened by 3 bases and J by 4 bases, with 25 bases between the two germline ends. The CDR3 runs to 18 residues. Germline V gene data show CDR1 as MNHNS and CDR2 as SASEGT. CDR3 sequence reads: CASSEPIEGSLSEYEQYF. CDR3 nucleotides: TGTGCCAGCAGTGAGCCTATCGAGGGCAGCCTAAGCGAGTACGAGCAGTACTTC.

V is TRBV5-6 and J is TRBJ2-1; the match to TRBD1 covers 7 bases. The germline V gene encodes CDR1 SGHDT and CDR2 YYEEEE. The CDR3 is 14 residues long. Germline trimming cut 4 bases from V and 7 bases from J; bases unmatched to any gene: 8. The CDR3 spells CASSAATGINEQFF. CDR3 DNA sequence: TGTGCCAGCAGCGCCGCGACAGGGATAAATGAGCAGTTCTTC.

The chain couples TRBV24-1 to TRBJ2-3; 8 bases are shared with TRBD2. The CDR3 consists of 17 residues. CDR1 and CDR2 from the germline V gene are KGHDR and SFDVKD. Trimming took 0 bases from V and 0 from J; bases not matched to a gene: 4. DNA for the CDR3: TGTGCCACCAGTGATTTGCGGGCTAGCGGGAGCACAGATACGCAGTATTTT. Translated: CATSDLRASGSTDTQYF.

This clone was seen a single time. The J gene is TRBJ2-3, the V gene TRBV4-3; TRBD2 matches 12 bases. This CDR3 is built from 15 residues. The V segment lost 4 bases and the J segment 4 bases; nucleotides outside the gene matches: 3. Germline V gives CDR1 LGHNA, CDR2 YSLEER. Here the CDR3 reads CASSPSGGAADTQYF. DNA for the CDR3: TGCGCCAGCAGCCCTAGCGGGGGGGCGGCAGATACGCAGTATTTT.

This clone appeared a few times. The chain joins TRBV27 to TRBJ1-5, with a tentative D call TRBD1 (5 bases). CDR1 and CDR2 from the germline V gene are MNHEY and SMNVEV (reference sequence). The CDR3 loop spans 14 amino acids. The V gene lost 1 base and the J gene lost 7 bases, with 11 bases spanning the gap. The DNA of the CDR3 is TGTGCCAGCAGTTTATACGGGGGTGGGCAGCCCCAGCATTTT. Translated, it gives CASSLYGGGQPQHF.

The V and J genes are TRBV28 and TRBJ1-1; a possible D gene is TRBD1 (6 bases). Trimming left V 8 bases short and J 7 bases short, with 14 bases between. Germline lookup yields CDR1 MDHEN and CDR2 SYDVKM. The CDR3 contains 12 residues. CDR3 DNA: TGTGCCAGCGAAACTACAGGGCTTGAAGCTTTCTTT. It encodes CASETTGLEAFF. Based on the CDR3 plus reference TRBV28 and TRBJ1-1, the full variable domain is DVKVTQSSRYLVKRTGEKVFLECVQDMDHENMFWYRQDPGLGLRLIYFSYDVKMKEKGDIPEGYSVSREKKERFSLILESASTNQTSMYLCASETTGLEAFFGQGTRLTVV.

This chain's CDR3 is CASSPDRGVGGYTF. The CDR3 bases are TGTGCCAGCTCACCGGACAGGGGAGTTGGTGGCTACACCTTC. The V gene is TRBV18, the J gene TRBJ1-2, with 9 positions matching TRBD1. Germline V CDR1 and CDR2: KGHSH, LQKENI. V lost 3 bases to trimming and J lost 7 bases; unmatched junction nucleotides: 6. The CDR3 totals 14 residues.

The V call is TRBV30, the J call TRBJ2-3, with 9 positions matching TRBD1. This CDR3 spans 15 amino acids. V shed 4 bases, J shed 3 bases, and the junction held 8 bases outside the gene matches. Germline assignment: CDR1 GTSNPN and CDR2 SVGIG (reference sequence). The CDR3 DNA sequence: TGTGCCTGGACTCTCGGGACAGGGATTACAGATACGCAGTATTTT. Its protein product is CAWTLGTGITDTQYF.

The chain is built from TRBV29-1 and TRBJ2-3; 9 bases agree with TRBD2. Germline CDR1 SQVTM, CDR2 ANQGSEA. After removal of 6 bases from V and 5 bases from J, the junction contained 9 bases not matched to a gene. The CDR3 loop spans 14 amino acids. CDR3: CSVVLAGAQDTQYF. The CDR3 DNA sequence: TGCAGCGTCGTGTTAGCGGGGGCCCAAGATACGCAGTATTTT.